This T cell receptor beta chain was identified in a study of blood T cells in healthy people across ages. The second PCR ran 7 to 11 cycles with a sample-barcoded 5' primer and J-beta primers. Each cDNA molecule was tagged by a template-switch adaptor that had 12 random nucleotides. TCRdb independently ran MiXCR on the 5' RACE reads; one entry per CDR3 protein. The sample shows more than 600,000 distinct CDR3 sequences, 20% to 30% of them seen only once. Study-wide results and caveats: It was found that TCR beta diversity correlated strongly with the percentage of naive T cells. Donors of long life had a larger count of naive CD4+ cells and greater diversity than aged donors.

This clonotype was counted a few times. Its target is not known. These data were also reused for a study on T cells of mothers and their children. Per that study: Each child gave some 3 million TCR beta CDR3 reads (each mother, over 8.5 million).

The receptor was derived from a boy aged 5-17 years in good health. Material: blood.

CDR3 nucleotide sequence: TGTGCCATCAGTGCGGGACCGAAATTCTCCTACGAGCAGTACTTC. Protein sequence: CAISAGPKFSYEQYF. The chain couples TRBV10-3 to TRBJ2-7; TRBD1 or TRBD2 may be the D gene (5 bases each). In germline, CDR1 is ENHRY, CDR2 SYGVKD. The ends were cut back, 4 bases at V and 0 bases at J, with 13 bases in the middle. The CDR3 runs to 15 residues.